Here is one T cell receptor (beta chain) with its context. What it binds is not known. Germline CDR1 is SGHAT and CDR2 is FQNNGV. The CDR3 is made up of 15 amino acids. J lost 9 bases, V lost 2 bases, and 7 bases had no gene match. TCRdb reprocessed the 5' RACE reads with MiXCR, giving one entry per CDR3 protein. The sample includes hundreds of thousands of distinct CDR3 sequences, over 9% of them seen just once. These data come from a study of identical twins. Study-level points and caveats: Zero-insertion findings could be partly confounded by invariant cells (MAIT and iNKT cells). The models systematically underestimated how much out-of-frame TCR alpha was shared in monozygotic twins.

Everyone who gave samples was a healthy Caucasian. The same data also contributed to another study, on yellow fever vaccine responses in identical twins.

The source material was PBMCs. The sequence was collected from a young woman in good health. V and J are TRBV11-2 and TRBJ2-1; 10 bases line up with TRBD2. The CDR3 protein is CASSLTSGIVVEQFF. For the CDR3, the DNA is TGTGCCAGCAGCTTAACTAGCGGGATAGTTGTTGAGCAGTTCTTC.